The 22 T cell receptor beta chains below were found in one sample sequenced in a study of blood T cell repertoires in COVID-19. Profiling relied on immunoSEQ multiplex PCR, and the TCRdb table lists in-frame clones only, not all of them. The sample includes approximately 180,000 clones, around 80% seen only once; the top ten take about 8%. The sequenced sample was peripheral blood. These TCRs come from a woman in her 70s with acute or convalescent COVID-19.

V gene TRBV24-1 combines with J gene TRBJ2-2; TRBD2 might be the D (6 bases). In germline, CDR1 is KGHDR, CDR2 SFDVKD. The CDR3 covers 16 residues. V was trimmed by 3 bases and J by 1 base, leaving 11 bases between them. The CDR3 sequence is CATSDDRGLNTGELFF. For the CDR3, the DNA is TGTGCCACCAGTGATGACCGGGGGTTGAACACCGGGGAGCTGTTTTTT.

The V gene is TRBV7-9, the J gene TRBJ2-7; TRBD2 aligns across 9 bases. CDR1 and CDR2 (germline): SEHNR, FQNEAQ (reference sequence). V was pared by 0 bases and J by 2 bases, with 5 bases of the junction left unmatched. This CDR3 region has 16 residues. This CDR3 reads CASSLAWASGTYEQYF. In DNA, the CDR3 is TGTGCCAGCAGCTTAGCGTGGGCTAGCGGGACCTACGAGCAGTACTTC.

The rearrangement links TRBV15 to TRBJ1-2; D remains ambiguous. The germline V gene has CDR1 LNHNV and CDR2 YYDKDF (reference sequence). The CDR3 extends over 12 amino acids. Trimming took off 2 bases at V and 7 bases at J, with 8 bases between the two ends. The CDR3: CATSRQSFGYTF. The CDR3 region has the DNA TGTGCCACCAGCAGACAGTCTTTTGGCTACACCTTC. Filled out from reference TRBV15 and TRBJ1-2, the complete variable domain reads DAMVIQNPRYQVTQFGKPVTLSCSQTLNHNVMYWYQQKSSQAPKLLFHYYDKDFNNEADTPDNFQSRRPNTSFCFLDIRSPGLGDTAMYLCATSRQSFGYTFGSGTRLTVV.

A note on this clone: Other DNA sequences in this specimen translate into the identical CDR3. The chain couples TRBV6-6 to TRBJ1-1; D is perhaps TRBD1 (5 bases). The CDR3 spans 14 residues. Germline V gene lookup returns CDR1 MNHNY and CDR2 SVGAGI (reference sequence). Deletions cut 0 bases from V and 2 bases from J, with 7 bases between. The CDR3 is CASSYSTANTEAFF. Here the CDR3 DNA reads TGTGCCAGCAGTTACTCGACAGCCAACACTGAAGCTTTCTTT.

This clone appeared many times. The chain employs TRBV10-3 and TRBJ1-2; D ambiguous. Germline CDR1 ENHRY, CDR2 SYGVKD. CDR3 length equals 14 residues. Trimming removed 7 bases from V and 0 bases from J, with 12 bases in between. The CDR3 protein is CAIKKELANYGYTF. The CDR3 DNA reads TGTGCCATCAAAAAGGAGTTAGCTAACTATGGCTACACCTTC.

The rearrangement links TRBV7-8 to TRBJ2-7; D is unclear. Trimming pared 5 bases from V and 1 base from J, leaving 12 bases between. The CDR3 length is 14 residues. Germline values: CDR1 SGHVS, CDR2 FQNEAQ. The CDR3, as DNA: TGTGCCAGCAGCCCCGATGGGCCTTCCTACGAGCAGTACTTC. Its translation: CASSPDGPSYEQYF.

The V gene is TRBV3-1 (or the pseudogene TRBV3-2), the J gene TRBJ1-2; no clear D gene. There are 15 residues in the CDR3. V gave up 5 bases and J gave up 0 bases, with 13 bases separating them. Germline assignment: CDR1 LGHDT and CDR2 YNNKEL (reference sequence). CDR3 amino acids: CASSKTDPPNYGYTF. The DNA of the CDR3 is TGTGCCAGCAGCAAAACAGATCCACCTAACTATGGCTACACCTTC.

This sequence joins TRBV7-3 and TRBJ2-1, with D perhaps matching TRBD2 (5 bases). The CDR3 is 16 amino acids. CDR1 is SGHTA, CDR2 FQGTGA, per germline. Trimming took 5 bases from V and 0 from J, leaving 14 bases between them. CDR3: CASSPDSLSSYNEQFF. CDR3 DNA sequence: TGTGCCAGCAGCCCGGACTCCTTGAGCTCCTACAATGAGCAGTTCTTC.

The chain recombines TRBV20-1 with TRBJ2-3, with 9 bases aligning to TRBD1. With V trimmed by 3 bases and J by 3 bases, 4 bases remained unmatched. This CDR3 contains 14 residues. Per germline, CDR1 DFQATT and CDR2 SNEGSKA (reference sequence). The CDR3 protein is CSASGTGKTDTQYF. The CDR3 DNA follows: TGCAGTGCTAGTGGGACAGGGAAAACAGATACGCAGTATTTT.

This sequence joins TRBV15 and TRBJ2-7, with 9 nucleotides matching TRBD1. The junction had 0 bases not matched to a gene; V was cut back by 0 bases and J by 3 bases. There are 14 residues in the CDR3. The germline V gene encodes CDR1 LNHNV and CDR2 YYDKDF (reference sequence). The CDR3 region is CATSREGQGYEQYF. The CDR3 DNA reads as TGTGCCACCAGCAGAGAGGGACAGGGCTACGAGCAGTACTTC.

The chain uses TRBV30 and TRBJ1-2; D remains ambiguous. CDR1 is GTSNPN and CDR2 is SVGIG in the germline V gene (reference sequence). CDR3 size: 15 residues. Trimming pared 0 bases from V and 6 bases from J, leaving 17 bases between. CDR3 nucleotides: TGTGCCTGGAGTGTACTGAAGGGTGGGAGGAATGGCTACACCTTC. It yields the protein CAWSVLKGGRNGYTF.

This sequence joins TRBV29-1 and TRBJ2-5, with D hard to call. This CDR3 region has 13 residues. Trimming took 1 base from V and 4 from J, leaving 10 bases between them. The germline gives CDR1 SQVTM, CDR2 ANQGSEA. The CDR3 DNA reads TGCAGCGTTGAAGCCCAACTTGGAGAGACCCAGTACTTC. It specifies CSVEAQLGETQYF.

V is TRBV27 and J is TRBJ2-7; 8 positions agree with TRBD2. CDR3 length equals 15 residues. With 3 bases clipped from V and 2 bases from J, the junction kept 6 bases outside the gene matches. From germline, CDR1 is MNHEY and CDR2 SMNVEV (reference sequence). CDR3 nucleotide sequence: TGTGCCAGCAGTTTCTCTCGGGAGGGTACCTACGAGCAGTACTTC. This codes for CASSFSREGTYEQYF.

The chain combines TRBV7-2 with TRBJ2-3; the D is unclear. This CDR3 has 17 amino acids. Trimming took 3 bases from V and 1 from J, leaving 17 bases between them. Germline V gene lookup returns CDR1 SGHTA and CDR2 FQGNSA. CDR3 protein: CASSFLLDLLGTDTQYF. The DNA of the CDR3 is TGTGCCAGCAGCTTCCTCCTAGACTTACTCGGCACAGATACGCAGTATTTT. Drawing the rest from reference TRBV7-2 and TRBJ2-3, the complete variable domain is GAGVSQSPSNKVTEKGKDVELRCDPISGHTALYWYRQSLGQGLEFLIYFQGNSAPDKSGLPSDRFSAERTGGSVSTLTIQRTQQEDSAVYLCASSFLLDLLGTDTQYFGPGTRLTVL.

The chain joins TRBV4-3 to TRBJ2-4; 14 positions agree with TRBD2. There are 17 residues in the CDR3. The V segment lost 4 bases and the J segment 7 bases; nucleotides outside the gene matches: 9. The V gene's germline CDR1 is LGHNA and CDR2 YSLEER. CDR3 protein: CASSPGLAGGHGNIQYF. CDR3 sequence (DNA): TGCGCCAGCAGCCCTGGACTAGCGGGAGGCCATGGGAACATTCAGTACTTC.

This sequence joins TRBV9 and TRBJ1-5, with D maybe TRBD1 (5 bases). Between the trimmed V and J ends, which lost 0 bases and 6 bases, there was a span of 13 bases. In germline, CDR1 is SGDLS, CDR2 YYNGEE. The CDR3 spans 15 residues. The DNA of the CDR3 is TGTGCCAGCAGCGTAGCGGGCGGGACCGGTCAGCCCCAGCATTTT. Its protein is CASSVAGGTGQPQHF. The variable domain in full, completed from reference TRBV9 and TRBJ1-5, reads DSGVTQTPKHLITATGQRVTLRCSPRSGDLSVYWYQQSLDQGLQFLIQYYNGEERAKGNILERFSAQQFPDLHSELNLSSLELGDSALYFCASSVAGGTGQPQHFGDGTRLSIL.

This clone was seen a handful of times. The V gene is TRBV27, the J gene TRBJ1-1; the D gene is possibly TRBD1 (6 bases). The length of the CDR3 is 14 residues. Trimming removed 5 bases from V and 8 bases from J, with 18 bases in between. The germline CDR1 and CDR2 sequences are MNHEY and SMNVEV (reference sequence). CDR3 loop: CASSPQGGHREAFF. The CDR3 coding sequence is TGTGCCAGCAGTCCGCAAGGGGGTCATAGGGAAGCTTTCTTT.

This clone was observed a single time. The chain joins TRBV19 to TRBJ2-7, with 12 positions matching TRBD2. The junction had 4 bases not matched to a gene; V was cut back by 8 bases and J by 2 bases. Germline CDR1 and CDR2: LNHDA and SQIVND (reference sequence). The CDR3 is 14 residues long. CDR3 nucleotides: TGTGCCAGTCCTAGCGGGGGGGAGACCTACGAGCAGTACTTC. It codes for CASPSGGETYEQYF.

This clone was recorded a few times. The chain joins TRBV5-8 to TRBJ1-5; 7 nucleotides line up with TRBD1. The germline CDR1 and CDR2 sequences are SGHTS and YDEGEE. V lost 4 bases to trimming and J lost 2 bases; unmatched junction nucleotides: 6. The CDR3 is made up of 15 amino acids. CDR3 sequence reads: CASSVQGGGNQPQHF. CDR3 coding DNA: TGTGCCAGCAGCGTCCAGGGGGGCGGCAATCAGCCCCAGCATTTT.

This clone occurred once. The chain recombines TRBV30 with TRBJ1-5; TRBD1 matches 8 bases. Germline CDR1 is GTSNPN and CDR2 is SVGIG (reference sequence). The V gene end was trimmed by 5 bases and the J gene end by 6 bases; junction bases not matched to a gene: 6. The CDR3 runs to 13 residues. The CDR3: CAWGDRGAQPQHF. In DNA form, the CDR3 reads TGTGCCTGGGGAGACAGGGGTGCTCAGCCCCAGCATTTT.

The chain couples TRBV30 to TRBJ1-2; a possible D gene is TRBD1 (6 bases). Germline V lookup: CDR1 GTSNPN, CDR2 SVGIG (reference sequence). V shed 4 bases and J shed 7 bases, with 13 bases lying between them. CDR3 length: 12 amino acids. CDR3 residues: CAWTRDITGYTF. The CDR3 DNA reads as TGTGCCTGGACCCGGGACATCACTGGCTACACCTTC.

The gene calls are TRBV4-1 and TRBJ2-1; possible D gene TRBD2, 6 bases. Germline V gene data show CDR1 as MGHRA and CDR2 as YSYEKL. The CDR3 runs 13 residues. The ends were cut back, 0 bases at V and 8 bases at J, with 8 bases in the middle. The CDR3 region is CASSQDGRHEQFF. DNA for the CDR3: TGCGCCAGCAGCCAAGATGGGAGGCATGAGCAGTTCTTC.